Each of the 7 T cell receptor beta chains below was sequenced from the same sample in a study of blood T cells in healthy people across ages. A second 7 to 11 cycle PCR used barcoded and J-beta primers. From the 5' RACE reads, TCRdb called clonotypes with MiXCR, one entry per CDR3 protein. The data show roughly 680,000 distinct CDR3 sequences, roughly half seen once. The sequenced material came from blood. The receptors derive from a woman of 80 years or more in good health.

The sample holds many counts of this clonotype. The chain has TRBV18 and TRBJ2-3, with 8 bases aligning to TRBD1. Germline CDR1 and CDR2: KGHSH and LQKENI. This CDR3 has 15 amino acids. With V trimmed by 2 bases and J by 2 bases, 3 bases remained unmatched. The CDR3: CASSPGTGHTDTQYF. The CDR3, as DNA: TGTGCCAGCTCACCAGGGACAGGTCACACAGATACGCAGTATTTT.

This clonotype appeared a few times. The chain uses TRBV4-1 and TRBJ2-2; 10 positions agree with TRBD2. V dropped 6 bases and J dropped 3; count of bases not matched to a gene: 16. Germline CDR1 and CDR2: MGHRA and YSYEKL. The CDR3 contains 19 residues. CDR3 nucleotides: TGCGCCAGCAGTCCCTCGGGACTAGCGTCGTTCAGAGACACCGGGGAGCTGTTTTTT. This codes for CASSPSGLASFRDTGELFF.

A note on this clonotype: It may be a read error: a sequence one base away is much more abundant. This chain uses TRBV5-1 with TRBJ2-3, with 10 bases fitting TRBD1. The germline CDR1 and CDR2 sequences are SGHRS and YFSETQ. Trimming at V came to 5 bases and at J to 0 bases, leaving 15 bases not matched to a gene. The CDR3 covers 19 residues. CDR3 in DNA: TGCGCCAGCAGATCGGAAGAGGGGACAGGGGCAGTAAGCACAGATACGCAGTATTTT. Protein: CASRSEEGTGAVSTDTQYF.

Turning to this clonotype: It may be a read error: a sequence one base away is much more abundant. V usage is TRBV27 and J usage is TRBJ2-1, with TRBD2 matching 11 bases. The germline V gene encodes CDR1 MNHEY and CDR2 SMNVEV (reference sequence). V gave up 3 bases and J gave up 8 bases; unmatched junction bases: 6. This CDR3 spans 15 amino acids. The CDR3 DNA sequence: TGTGCCAGCAGTTTGAGAACTAGCGGGAGAGATGAGCAGTTCTTC. Its translation is CASSLRTSGRDEQFF.

This clonotype came up a few times. A much bigger clone sits one base away, suggesting this may be a read error. The rearrangement uses TRBV5-1 and TRBJ2-7, with D unclear. V was trimmed by 3 bases and J by 2 bases, leaving 15 bases between them. The CDR3 loop spans 15 amino acids. Germline values: CDR1 SGHRS, CDR2 YFSETQ. The CDR3 bases are TGCGCCAGCAGCTGTGGCCCTACTACCACCTACGAGCAGTACTTC. This translates into CASSCGPTTTYEQYF.

CDR3 nucleotide sequence: TGTGCCAGCCGAGAGACCAGGATAAATTCACCCCTCCACTTT. Translation: CASRETRINSPLHF. The V gene is TRBV27, the J gene TRBJ1-6, with no clear D. Germline CDR1 and CDR2: MNHEY and SMNVEV (reference sequence). V lost 8 bases to trimming and J lost 7 bases, with 15 bases between them. The CDR3 contains 14 residues.

The sample holds many counts of this clonotype. The V gene is TRBV5-1, the J gene TRBJ2-7; D uncertain. Germline CDR1 SGHRS, CDR2 YFSETQ. CDR3 length equals 14 residues. Trimming stripped 0 bases from V and 2 bases from J, with 9 bases between. CDR3 region: CASSLGVPTYEQYF. The DNA for the CDR3 is TGCGCCAGCAGCTTGGGGGTCCCCACCTACGAGCAGTACTTC.